Listed here are 22 T cell receptor beta chains from one sample, sequenced in a study of a mutant IDH1 vaccine in newly diagnosed glioma (dated by TCRdb to the early 2020s). The library was prepared using the immunoSEQ multiplex PCR assay. The clones in this table, taken by TCRdb from immuneACCESS, are in-frame only. Not every clone is retained; where verified, under half of the shortfall comes from an unresolved V gene, and the cause of the rest is unknown. A total of around 25,000 clones appear in this sample, more than 65% of them only once. Less than 9.5% of the sample is held by the ten biggest clonotypes. Reading the label with the study, this specimen's time point is: week 5, during vaccination. Every vaccine dose consisted of 300 ug of a 20-mer mutant IDH1 peptide in Montanide, administered subcutaneously together with topical imiquimod. These receptors' antigens are unknown. Sequencing was performed on PBMCs, taken from a glioma patient whose treatment included an IDH1 peptide vaccine. The receptors derive from a man aged 40-55 years with glioma. Some clones in this sample may be carry-over from other donors' samples.

This chain joins TRBV7-2 and TRBJ1-1; 9 bases align to TRBD1. Trimming cost V 5 bases and J 4 bases; bases outside gene matches: 5. There are 14 residues in the CDR3. Germline V lookup: CDR1 SGHTA, CDR2 FQGNSA. The CDR3 nucleotides read TGTGCCAGCAGCGGACAGGGGCCGGGCACTGAAGCTTTCTTT. It translates to CASSGQGPGTEAFF.

The rearrangement links TRBV2 to TRBJ1-2; D is unclear. The CDR3 is made up of 14 amino acids. V lost 5 bases, J lost 6 bases, and 16 bases lay in between. CDR1 SNHLY and CDR2 FYNNEI come from the germline V gene. The CDR3 DNA follows: TGTGCCAGCAGTCAAAGCCGCGGGAACGATGGCTACACCTTC. Protein: CASSQSRGNDGYTF.

The V call is TRBV6-7, the J call TRBJ1-1, with TRBD1 matching over 7 bases. TRBV6-7 is classed as an ORF, of uncertain function. V lost 0 bases, J lost 2 bases, and 9 bases stayed unmatched. CDR3 length equals 17 residues. The DNA for the CDR3 is TGTGCCAGCAGTTACTCAGGGGGCCCGACGATAAACACTGAAGCTTTCTTT. It specifies CASSYSGGPTINTEAFF.

This sequence joins TRBV12-5 and TRBJ2-7; TRBD1 might be the D (5 bases). V shed 5 bases and J shed 6 bases, with 20 bases lying between them. CDR3 length: 15 amino acids. Per the germline V gene, CDR1 is LGHNT and CDR2 is FRNRAP. CDR3 bases: TGTGCTAGTGGTCGAGACAGTTCCTATAGCCCCGAGCAGTACTTC. Protein product: CASGRDSSYSPEQYF.

The chain links TRBV7-2 to TRBJ2-3; the D gene is possibly TRBD1 (5 bases). Looked up from germline, CDR1 is SGHTA and CDR2 is FQGNSA. This CDR3 has 16 amino acids. Trimming left V 1 base short and J 0 bases short, with 11 bases between. DNA of the CDR3: TGTGCCAGCAGCTTAGAGGGGCAGCGAAGCACAGATACGCAGTATTTT. This gives the protein CASSLEGQRSTDTQYF.

V usage is TRBV5-5 and J usage is TRBJ1-1, with D unresolved. Germline V gene data show CDR1 as SGHKS and CDR2 as YYEKEE (reference sequence). There are 14 residues in the CDR3. V was cut by 0 bases and J by 1 base, with 7 bases left in between. The CDR3 DNA is TGTGCCAGCAGCTTGGCCCGGTCGAACACTGAAGCTTTCTTT. Amino acid sequence: CASSLARSNTEAFF.

The genes are TRBV6-1 and TRBJ1-6; TRBD1 is a possible D gene (5 bases). The CDR3 is 14 residues long. With 1 base removed from V and 7 bases from J, the gap between germline ends came to 8 bases. Germline loops: CDR1 MNHNS, CDR2 SASEGT. The CDR3 DNA sequence: TGTGCCAGCAGTGAAGGCGGGGCCAATTCACCCCTCCACTTT. It translates to CASSEGGANSPLHF.

This clone was detected a few times. This sequence joins TRBV7-8 and TRBJ2-7; D gene unclear. Trimming stripped 0 bases from V and 0 bases from J, with 9 bases between. Germline V gene data show CDR1 as SGHVS and CDR2 as FQNEAQ. The CDR3 extends over 15 amino acids. The CDR3 region is CASSLAGEFSYEQYF. The CDR3 nucleotides are TGTGCCAGCAGCTTAGCTGGAGAATTCTCCTACGAGCAGTACTTC. Drawing the rest from reference TRBV7-8 and TRBJ2-7, the complete variable domain is GAGVSQSPRYKVAKRGQDVALRCDPISGHVSLFWYQQALGQGPEFLTYFQNEAQLDKSGLPSDRFFAERPEGSVSTLKIQRTQQEDSAVYLCASSLAGEFSYEQYFGPGTRLTVT.

The chain couples TRBV11-3 to TRBJ1-1; D remains unclear. V was shortened by 1 base and J by 1 base, with 4 bases between the two germline ends. This CDR3 has 13 amino acids. Germline V gene lookup returns CDR1 SGHNT and CDR2 YENEEA. CDR3 protein: CASSLGSNTEAFF. CDR3 coding DNA: TGTGCCAGCAGCTTAGGATCGAACACTGAAGCTTTCTTT.

The genes are TRBV14 and TRBJ1-2, with a tentative D call TRBD1 (6 bases). Trimming took off 1 base at V and 5 bases at J, with 14 bases between the two ends. This CDR3 is built from 15 residues. Germline loops: CDR1 SGHDN, CDR2 FVKESK. CDR3 DNA sequence: TGTGCCAGCAGCCAAGCTGGGGGCGGCGGGTATGGCTACACCTTC. Encoded protein: CASSQAGGGGYGYTF.

The V and J genes are TRBV4-3 and TRBJ2-5; 9 nucleotides match TRBD2. J lost 4 bases, V lost 1 base, and 10 bases had no gene match. From germline, CDR1 is LGHNA and CDR2 YSLEER. This CDR3 region has 17 residues. The CDR3 is CASSQGSSGGQGETQYF. Written as DNA, the CDR3 is TGCGCCAGCAGCCAAGGGAGTAGCGGGGGCCAAGGAGAGACCCAGTACTTC.

This rearrangement joins TRBV29-1 to TRBJ2-3; 9 bases match TRBD2. Germline V gives CDR1 SQVTM, CDR2 ANQGSEA. V gave up 4 bases and J gave up 3 bases; unmatched junction bases: 5. The length of the CDR3 is 14 residues. CDR3 sequence: CSVAGGGVTDTQYF. The DNA for the CDR3 is TGCAGCGTTGCCGGCGGGGGGGTGACAGATACGCAGTATTTT.

This clone was picked up a small number of times. This rearrangement joins TRBV19 to TRBJ1-2; D unresolved. In germline, CDR1 is LNHDA, CDR2 SQIVND (reference sequence). The ends were cut back, 7 bases at V and 2 bases at J, with 14 bases in the middle. This CDR3 comprises 14 residues. The CDR3, as DNA: TGTGCCAGTAAGGTCTCGGTTGTAAACTATGGCTACACCTTC. This translates into CASKVSVVNYGYTF.

The chain has TRBV18 and TRBJ1-2; possible D gene TRBD1, 5 bases. Trimming took off 2 bases at V and 5 bases at J, with 18 bases between the two ends. The CDR3 has 16 amino acids. CDR1 and CDR2 from the germline V gene are KGHSH and LQKENI. Written as DNA, the CDR3 is TGTGCCAGCTCACCAGGGGATCCGAAAGGGGAATATGGCTACACCTTC. Protein: CASSPGDPKGEYGYTF.

This rearrangement joins TRBV7-9 to TRBJ1-1; D gene ambiguous. Germline loops: CDR1 SEHNR, CDR2 FQNEAQ (reference sequence). This CDR3 is 12 amino acids long. Trimming removed 1 base from V and 7 bases from J, with 7 bases in between. CDR3 bases: TGTGCCAGCAGCTTAGTCTCTTATGAAGCTTTCTTT. It yields the protein CASSLVSYEAFF.

J is TRBJ1-6 and V is TRBV5-1; 9 bases are shared with TRBD1. With 5 bases clipped from V and 11 bases from J, the junction kept 8 bases outside the gene matches. The CDR3 has 14 residues. The germline V gene encodes CDR1 SGHRS and CDR2 YFSETQ. The CDR3 DNA reads as TGCGCCAGCAGTTTAAGACAGGGGGGGACACCCCTCCACTTT. Translated: CASSLRQGGTPLHF.

The sample holds a few counts of this clone. The J gene is TRBJ1-5, the V gene TRBV5-4; possibly TRBD1 for D (6 bases). CDR1 and CDR2 from the germline V gene are SGHNT and YYREEE (reference sequence). Deletions cut 2 bases from V and 2 bases from J, with 11 bases between. This CDR3 is 15 amino acids long. CDR3 residues: CASSFGGGRNQPQHF. CDR3 nucleotide sequence: TGTGCCAGCAGCTTTGGAGGGGGTCGCAATCAGCCCCAGCATTTT. Supplemented by reference TRBV5-4 and TRBJ1-5, the full variable domain reads ETGVTQSPTHLIKTRGQQVTLRCSSQSGHNTVSWYQQALGQGPQFIFQYYREEENGRGNFPPRFSGLQFPNYSSELNVNALELDDSALYLCASSFGGGRNQPQHFGDGTRLSIL.

V is TRBV7-2 and J is TRBJ2-3; perhaps TRBD1 as D (6 bases). The V and J ends lost 5 bases and 7 bases respectively, with 7 bases between them. The CDR3 runs 11 residues. The germline gives CDR1 SGHTA, CDR2 FQGNSA. The CDR3 sequence: CASSQGNTQYF. The CDR3 DNA reads TGTGCCAGCAGCCAGGGGAATACGCAGTATTTT.

The J gene is TRBJ2-3, the V gene TRBV7-2, with D possibly called TRBD1 or TRBD2 (6 bases each). Germline assignment: CDR1 SGHTA and CDR2 FQGNSA. With 4 bases removed from V and 10 bases from J, the gap between germline ends came to 12 bases. The CDR3 runs to 12 residues. The CDR3 protein is CASSSSRGAQYF. In DNA form, the CDR3 reads TGTGCCAGCAGCTCCTCTAGGGGGGCGCAGTATTTT.

The chain uses TRBV9 and TRBJ1-2; D possibly corresponds to TRBD1 (5 bases). Deletions cut 1 base from V and 8 bases from J, with 12 bases between. Germline CDR1 is SGDLS and CDR2 is YYNGEE. CDR3 length: 13 amino acids. CDR3 DNA: TGTGCCAGCAGCGTAAGGGCAGGGTCGGGCTACACCTTC. It codes for CASSVRAGSGYTF.

A few counts support this clone. The chain links TRBV9 to TRBJ2-2; D gene unclear. The germline CDR1 and CDR2 sequences are SGDLS and YYNGEE. V lost 0 bases to trimming and J lost 3 bases, with 6 bases between them. The CDR3 consists of 14 residues. This CDR3 reads CASSVGHYTGELFF. CDR3 DNA: TGTGCCAGCAGCGTAGGACATTACACCGGGGAGCTGTTTTTT.

The gene calls are TRBV9 and TRBJ2-3, with D perhaps TRBD1 or TRBD2 (5 bases each). Trimming took 2 bases from V and 0 from J, leaving 13 bases between them. Per the germline V gene, CDR1 is SGDLS and CDR2 is YYNGEE. The CDR3 runs to 16 residues. CDR3 loop: CASSVGTQDSTDTQYF. CDR3 DNA: TGTGCCAGCAGCGTCGGGACCCAGGACAGCACAGATACGCAGTATTTT. Using reference TRBV9 and TRBJ2-3 for the parts outside the CDR3, the full variable domain is DSGVTQTPKHLITATGQRVTLRCSPRSGDLSVYWYQQSLDQGLQFLIQYYNGEERAKGNILERFSAQQFPDLHSELNLSSLELGDSALYFCASSVGTQDSTDTQYFGPGTRLTVL.